One and the same sample provided the 32 T cell receptor beta chains below, sequenced in a study of CXCR3-negative and CXCR3-positive naive CD8 T cells. Study conclusions and caveats: TRB CDR3s were more hydrophobic in CXCR3-positive than in CXCR3-negative naive cells.

Antigen specificity for these receptors is unknown. The authors prepared UMI-labeled TRB cDNA libraries by 5' RACE. TCRdb re-called the 5' RACE reads; every CDR3 protein appears as one record, without DNA. Here the sample table reports some 47,000 distinct CDR3 sequences. The sample was naive CXCR3+ CD8+ T cells from blood. Subset here: CD45RO-CCR7+CD27+CD95- naive CD8+ T cells expressing CXCR3 (TNR3+). These receptors were obtained from a human donor in good health. Some clones in this sample may be carry-over from other donors' samples.

CDR3 loop: CASSVKAGGTDTQYF. The chain joins TRBV6-4 to TRBJ2-3; as DNA is missing, the TRBD2 call by TCRdb cannot be tested. Germline V CDR1 and CDR2: MRHNA, SNTAGT. There are 15 residues in the CDR3.

The chain joins TRBV11-2 to TRBJ2-3. Germline CDR1 is SGHAT and CDR2 is FQNNGV. The CDR3 extends over 15 amino acids. CDR3 region: CASSLASRTTDTQYF.

The gene calls are TRBV7-8 and TRBJ1-1; TCRdb calls TRBD1, which cannot be checked without DNA. This CDR3 spans 19 amino acids. Germline V CDR1 and CDR2: SGHVS, FQNEAQ. The CDR3: CASSPRYRSSGGENTEAFF.

This chain uses TRBV7-9 with TRBJ2-1. Germline CDR1 SEHNR, CDR2 FQNEAQ (reference sequence). The CDR3 has 15 amino acids. Here the CDR3 reads CASSLGGFWVDEQFF.

The chain carries TRBV27 and TRBJ2-7. This CDR3 has 12 residues. Germline V gene sequence: CDR1 MNHEY, CDR2 SMNVEV (reference sequence). CDR3 residues: CASRKDSYEQYF.

V gene TRBV6-6 combines with J gene TRBJ1-5. Germline CDR1 is MNHNY and CDR2 is SVGAGI (reference sequence). The CDR3 runs 12 residues. CDR3 sequence: CASSRDGPGQHF.

This chain uses TRBV29-1 with TRBJ1-2. Germline lookup yields CDR1 SQVTM and CDR2 ANQGSEA. The CDR3 is 13 amino acids. CDR3 loop: CSVEEIGSSPVTF.

The genes are TRBV27 and TRBJ1-1. Germline assignment: CDR1 MNHEY and CDR2 SMNVEV (reference sequence). This CDR3 is 13 amino acids long. CDR3 protein: CASSLLGDTEAFF.

This CDR3 is CASRLGMNTEAFF. The genes are TRBV3-1 and TRBJ1-1; TCRdb gives TRBD1 as the D gene, but with no DNA this cannot be confirmed. CDR3 length: 13 amino acids. Germline V gives CDR1 LGHDT, CDR2 YNNKEL (reference sequence).

This rearrangement joins TRBV7-2 to TRBJ2-3; TCRdb gives TRBD1 as the D gene, but with no DNA this cannot be confirmed. CDR1 is SGHTA, CDR2 FQGNSA, per germline. The CDR3 sequence is 15 residues long. The CDR3 sequence: CASSMSRDRVDTQYF.

The V call is TRBV28, the J call TRBJ2-2; the TRBD2 assignment by TCRdb is unverifiable without DNA. Germline V gives CDR1 MDHEN, CDR2 SYDVKM. The CDR3 is 14 amino acids. CDR3 loop: CASSASPLSGELFF.

The chain links TRBV27 to TRBJ2-7; there is no DNA to check the TCRdb D call of TRBD2. Germline-derived CDR1 and CDR2 are MNHEY and SMNVEV (reference sequence). The CDR3 totals 13 residues. This CDR3 reads CASSFGPFDEQYF.

The chain has TRBV7-3 and TRBJ2-5. Germline V gene lookup returns CDR1 SGHTA and CDR2 FQGTGA. This CDR3 is built from 13 residues. The CDR3 loop reads CASSLNHQETQYF. Variable domain in full (rest from reference TRBV7-3 and TRBJ2-5): GAGVSQTPSNKVTEKGKYVELRCDPISGHTALYWYRQSLGQGPEFLIYFQGTGAADDSGLPNDRFFAVRPEGSVSTLKIQRTERGDSAVYLCASSLNHQETQYFGPGTRLLVL.

The rearrangement uses TRBV4-3 and TRBJ2-7. The V gene's germline CDR1 is LGHNA and CDR2 YSLEER. The CDR3 is 15 amino acids. The CDR3 reads CASSQESGSWDEQYF.

The rearrangement uses TRBV27 and TRBJ2-7. CDR1 is MNHEY and CDR2 is SMNVEV in the germline V gene (reference sequence). This CDR3 spans 13 amino acids. The CDR3 sequence: CASSLSTLDEQYF.

The chain uses TRBV12-3 or TRBV12-4 and TRBJ2-7; with no DNA, the TCRdb D assignment of TRBD1 cannot be verified. The CDR3 extends over 14 amino acids. CDR3 amino acids: CASCLRDRSYEQYF.

The CDR3 here is CASSQGRSYEQYF. The J gene is TRBJ2-7, the V gene TRBV12-3 or TRBV12-4; TCRdb selects TRBD1, and the lack of DNA leaves this call unchecked. The CDR3 is made up of 13 amino acids.

The chain combines TRBV7-9 with TRBJ2-7; TCRdb picks TRBD1, but there is no DNA to check that call. The CDR3 spans 15 residues. Germline lookup yields CDR1 SEHNR and CDR2 FQNEAQ (reference sequence). The CDR3: CASSATRGGHVEQYF.

The chain recombines TRBV27 with TRBJ2-1; the TCRdb call, TRBD1, lacks DNA for checking. The CDR3 consists of 13 residues. Germline assignment: CDR1 MNHEY and CDR2 SMNVEV (reference sequence). Here the CDR3 reads CASSLEGASEQFF.

This sequence joins TRBV6-2 or TRBV6-3 and TRBJ1-5. The CDR3 is 15 amino acids. The germline gives CDR1 MNHEY, CDR2 SVGEGT. CDR3 sequence: CASSPMGNSNQPQHF.

The CDR3: CASSFPSSYEQYF. The chain joins TRBV28 to TRBJ2-7. Germline V gene lookup returns CDR1 MDHEN and CDR2 SYDVKM. CDR3 size: 13 residues.

The chain couples TRBV4-3 to TRBJ1-2; with no DNA, the TCRdb D assignment of TRBD1 cannot be verified. CDR3 length: 13 residues. CDR1 is LGHNA, CDR2 YSLEER, per germline. The CDR3: CASSQGTGYGYTF.

The chain is built from TRBV6-2 or TRBV6-3 and TRBJ2-1; the D gene TCRdb calls, TRBD1, cannot be checked with no DNA. The length of the CDR3 is 13 residues. From germline, CDR1 is MNHEY and CDR2 SVGEGT. Here the CDR3 reads CASSYPPREEQFF.

V usage is TRBV7-6 and J usage is TRBJ2-1. The CDR3 consists of 15 residues. Per germline, CDR1 SGHVS and CDR2 FNYEAQ. The CDR3 spells CASSLPEVTYNEQFF.

This chain uses TRBV27 with TRBJ2-7; TCRdb names TRBD2, which stays unverified in the absence of DNA. Per the germline V gene, CDR1 is MNHEY and CDR2 is SMNVEV (reference sequence). This CDR3 is 15 amino acids long. The CDR3 spells CASSYNSEGPYEQYF.

The chain employs TRBV7-9 and TRBJ2-3. The germline CDR1 and CDR2 sequences are SEHNR and FQNEAQ (reference sequence). The length of the CDR3 is 16 residues. CDR3 amino acids: CASSPRSGASTDTQYF.

J is TRBJ2-7 and V is TRBV29-1; TCRdb returns TRBD1, unconfirmable since there is no DNA. CDR3 size: 12 residues. CDR1 and CDR2 (germline): SQVTM, ANQGSEA. CDR3 loop: CSVEATGPEQYF.

The chain links TRBV20-1 to TRBJ2-7; TCRdb proposes TRBD1, but this gene call is untestable without DNA. Per the germline V gene, CDR1 is DFQATT and CDR2 is SNEGSKA (reference sequence). The length of the CDR3 is 14 residues. CDR3 protein: CSARRDRGLYEQYF.

This chain links TRBV28 with TRBJ2-5; the D call of TRBD2 rests on TCRdb alone, since no DNA is present to check it. The CDR3 consists of 15 residues. Germline assignment: CDR1 MDHEN and CDR2 SYDVKM. CDR3 sequence: CASTILAGEQETQYF.

The J gene is TRBJ2-3, the V gene TRBV12-3 or TRBV12-4; TCRdb outputs TRBD1, but without DNA this stays unchecked. The CDR3 is made up of 15 amino acids. The CDR3 is CASSIGTASTDTQYF.

This chain joins TRBV10-3 and TRBJ2-7; the TRBD1 assignment by TCRdb is unverifiable without DNA. Germline CDR1 ENHRY, CDR2 SYGVKD. CDR3 length equals 15 residues. The CDR3 is CAISETTGTGYEQYF.

The chain carries TRBV4-2 and TRBJ1-5. Germline V gene sequence: CDR1 LGHNA, CDR2 YNFKEQ. This CDR3 is built from 16 residues. The CDR3 loop is CASSEGPTNGNQPQHF.